Listed below are T cell receptor beta chains from one sample, sequenced in a study of blood T cell repertoires in COVID-19. Generated by immunoSEQ multiplex PCR, the TCRdb table keeps only in-frame clones and is missing some. The profile covers roughly 80,000 clones, with 80% to 90% appearing a single time and 5% to 6.5% taken by the ten largest. Specimen: peripheral blood. These receptors were collected from a man over 45 with active COVID-19. Each CDR3 is given with its conserved first and last residue. Fields, in order: clone size, J gene, V gene, D gene, CDR3 protein, CDR3 DNA. A D gene is named only where the DNA matches it firmly. A row's size may be missing; if present it is once, few, many or a size class.

>-|TRBJ2-3|TRBV9|-
CASSVGGTTDTQYF
TGTGCCAGCAGCGTAGGGGGGACTACAGATACGCAGTATTTT
>-|TRBJ2-7|TRBV18|TRBD1
CASSPLGTGSSYEQYF
TGTGCCAGCTCACCACTCGGGACAGGCAGCTCCTACGAGCAGTACTTC
>few|TRBJ2-5|TRBV30|-
CAWSSRWETQYF
TGTGCCTGGAGCTCACGGTGGGAGACCCAGTACTTC
>-|TRBJ2-5|TRBV18|-
CASSSGPRGETQYF
TGTGCCAGCTCATCGGGCCCGCGGGGAGAGACCCAGTACTTC
>-|TRBJ2-1|TRBV21-1|-
CASHFGGGNNEQFF
-
>-|TRBJ1-3|TRBV19|-
CASTRTAGNTIYF
TGTGCTTCTACGAGGACAGCCGGAAACACCATATATTTT
>-|TRBJ2-1|TRBV19|TRBD2
CASSTAGGTLVEQFF
TGTGCCAGTAGTACGGCGGGAGGGACCCTTGTTGAGCAGTTCTTC
>-|TRBJ2-1|TRBV11-3|-
CASSPQGGDHEQFF
TGTGCCAGCAGCCCGCAAGGGGGGGACCATGAGCAGTTCTTC
>-|TRBJ2-5|TRBV7-9|TRBD1
CGSSLGQGMETQYF
TGTGGTAGCAGCTTGGGACAGGGGATGGAGACCCAGTACTTC
>few|TRBJ1-2|TRBV7-9|TRBD1
CASSLGIKRTGTPNYGYTF
TGTGCCAGCAGCTTAGGAATTAAAAGGACAGGGACCCCTAACTATGGCTACACCTTC
>once|TRBJ1-2|TRBV2|-
CASSAGGLWGYTF
TGTGCCAGCAGTGCAGGAGGACTATGGGGCTACACCTTC
>-|TRBJ1-1|TRBV5-5|TRBD1
CASSLGGQFNTEAFF
TGTGCCAGCAGCTTGGGGGGACAGTTCAACACTGAAGCTTTCTTT
>-|TRBJ2-3|TRBV10-3|TRBD2
CAISRLAGDGDTQYF
TGTGCCATCAGCAGACTAGCGGGGGATGGAGATACGCAGTATTTT
>once|TRBJ2-1|TRBV19|TRBD2
CASTPRGSGTSGSNEQFF
TGTGCCAGTACCCCCCGGGGCTCCGGGACTAGCGGGAGCAATGAGCAGTTCTTC
>-|TRBJ2-1|TRBV6-5|TRBD2
CASNSGPGIYNEQFF
TGTGCCAGCAATAGCGGGCCAGGTATTTACAATGAGCAGTTCTTC
>-|TRBJ1-1|TRBV20-1|-
CSARPTGEAFF
TGCAGTGCTAGACCTACCGGTGAAGCTTTCTTT
>-|TRBJ1-5|TRBV9|TRBD1
CASSGGQINQPQHF
TGTGCCAGCAGCGGGGGACAGATAAATCAGCCCCAGCATTTT
>-|TRBJ2-2|TRBV4-2|-
CASSQEVSRLVFAGELFF
TGTGCCAGCAGCCAAGAAGTTTCCCGCCTAGTTTTCGCCGGGGAGCTGTTTTTT
>-|TRBJ1-1|TRBV11-2|-
CASSPTAGNMNTEAFF
TGTGCCAGCAGCCCGACGGCAGGGAACATGAACACTGAAGCTTTCTTT
>-|TRBJ2-1|TRBV13|-
CATKMGSGEQFF
TGTGCCACCAAGATGGGGAGTGGCGAGCAGTTCTTC
>-|TRBJ1-1|TRBV5-8|-
CASSWTPGREAFF
TGTGCCAGCAGCTGGACACCGGGCCGTGAAGCTTTCTTT
>-|TRBJ2-2|TRBV7-3|-
CASSLNSPSNTGELFF
TGTGCCAGCAGCTTAAATAGCCCCAGTAACACCGGGGAGCTGTTTTTT
>-|TRBJ1-2|TRBV3-1/TRBV3-2|TRBD1
CASSQEPRQGADGYTF
TGTGCCAGCAGCCAAGAGCCACGACAGGGGGCGGATGGCTACACCTTC
>-|TRBJ2-5|TRBV5-4|TRBD2
CASSAMTSGFQETQYF
TGTGCCAGCAGCGCCATGACTAGCGGGTTCCAAGAGACCCAGTACTTC
>-|TRBJ1-5|TRBV19|TRBD1
CASKGGTGSWEQPQHF
TGTGCCAGTAAAGGGGGGACAGGGTCTTGGGAGCAGCCCCAGCATTTT
>-|TRBJ2-7|TRBV27|TRBD1
CASSPEQGLISYEQYF
TGTGCCAGCAGCCCGGAACAGGGGTTAATTTCCTACGAGCAGTACTTC
>-|TRBJ1-2|TRBV28|TRBD1
CASSLGQGASRGYTF
TGTGCCAGCAGTTTAGGGCAGGGGGCTTCTCGGGGCTACACCTTC
>-|TRBJ2-3|TRBV7-9|TRBD2
CASSLGTSGTDTQYF
TGTGCCAGCAGCCTAGGGACTAGCGGAACAGATACGCAGTATTTT
>-|TRBJ1-4|TRBV18|TRBD1
CASSPGTGLNEKLFF
TGTGCCAGCTCACCCGGGACAGGGCTTAATGAAAAACTGTTTTTT
>-|TRBJ2-2|TRBV5-4|TRBD1
CASSSPSRGRVTGELFF
TGTGCCAGCAGCTCACCGTCCAGGGGGCGCGTAACCGGGGAGCTGTTTTTT
>-|TRBJ1-1|TRBV29-1|-
CSVGDVPTEAFF
TGCAGCGTTGGAGACGTCCCCACTGAAGCTTTCTTT
>once|TRBJ1-4|TRBV19|TRBD1
CASSTKDRGATGEKLFF
TGTGCCAGTAGTACAAAGGACAGGGGTGCTACTGGTGAAAAACTGTTTTTT
>-|TRBJ2-1|TRBV5-6|-
CASSLAGAYNEQFF
TGTGCCAGCAGCTTGGCAGGGGCCTACAATGAGCAGTTCTTC
>-|TRBJ2-7|TRBV6-2/TRBV6-3|TRBD1
CASSYPGTGSDEQYF
TGTGCCAGCAGTTATCCCGGGACAGGATCGGACGAGCAGTACTTC
>-|TRBJ2-7|TRBV7-9|-
CASSFHLQGISYEQYF
TGTGCCAGCAGCTTTCACTTACAGGGAATCTCCTACGAGCAGTACTTC
>-|TRBJ2-3|TRBV5-1|TRBD2
CASSLEGLGLSGRDTQYF
TGCGCCAGCAGCTTGGAAGGGTTGGGACTAAGCGGGAGGGATACGCAGTATTTT
>-|TRBJ2-1|TRBV30|TRBD2
CACAPPGLALPSSYNEQFF
TGTGCCTGTGCCCCCCCGGGACTAGCGTTACCCAGCTCCTACAATGAGCAGTTCTTC
>-|TRBJ1-1|TRBV4-3|-
CASSQDLEGNTEAFF
TGCGCCAGCAGCCAAGATCTCGAGGGAAACACTGAAGCTTTCTTT
>-|TRBJ2-1|TRBV19|-
CASSGRDEQFF
TGTGCCAGTAGTGGCAGGGATGAGCAGTTCTTC
>-|TRBJ2-7|TRBV15|TRBD1
CATSRAQPGQGSEYEQYF
TGTGCCACCAGCAGAGCCCAACCGGGACAGGGAAGTGAGTACGAGCAGTACTTC
>-|TRBJ2-5|TRBV3-1/TRBV3-2|-
CASSLGTTQYF
TGTGCCAGCAGCCTGGGGACTACCCAGTACTTC
>-|TRBJ2-2|TRBV5-1|-
CASSLAPSVANTGELFF
TGCGCCAGCAGCTTGGCCCCCTCAGTCGCGAACACCGGGGAGCTGTTTTTT
>once|TRBJ1-3|TRBV18|-
CASSIQSSGNTIYF
TGTGCCAGCTCAATACAGAGCTCTGGAAACACCATATATTTT
>-|TRBJ2-5|TRBV11-3|TRBD2
CASSLGLARGETQYF
TGTGCCAGCAGCTTAGGACTAGCGAGAGGGGAGACCCAGTACTTC
>-|TRBJ2-7|TRBV12-3/TRBV12-4|-
CASSFFSSYEQYF
TGTGCCAGCAGTTTTTTCTCCTCCTACGAGCAGTACTTC
>few|TRBJ2-7|TRBV4-3|TRBD2
CASSRGLAGGYEQYF
TGCGCCAGCAGCCGGGGACTAGCGGGTGGCTACGAGCAGTACTTC
>-|TRBJ2-7|TRBV7-9|-
CASSPFSGGEQYF
TGTGCCAGCAGCCCCTTTTCGGGTGGCGAGCAGTACTTC